The source of this T cell receptor (beta chain) is a study of T cell responses to AZD1222 COVID-19 vaccine. Study results and caveats: Every sample of the repertoires postdated the peak T cell response. Clonal diversity was possibly underestimated, and white British individuals and females predominated among donors. With two AZD1222 doses given, Spike-specific TCR breadth and depth both rose. Just a handful of AZD1222 recipients were seropositive at baseline.

Concerning this clone: Its cognate antigen is unknown.

Clones were sequenced by immunoSEQ multiplex PCR, and TCRdb holds only the in-frame ones, with some missing. The data show tens of thousands of clones, with 90% seen just once and approximately 5.4% held by the top ten. The ends were cut back, 5 bases at V and 6 bases at J, with 21 bases in the middle. This CDR3 region has 16 residues. The germline gives CDR1 SGHTA, CDR2 FQGNSA. V and J are TRBV7-2 and TRBJ2-3; D possibly corresponds to TRBD1 (6 bases). Sample: peripheral blood, taken on day 0 of AZD1222 vaccination. The source is an adult in good health. CDR3 loop: CASSPNNRVDLDTQYF. For the CDR3, the DNA is TGTGCCAGCAGCCCCAATAACAGGGTCGACTTGGATACGCAGTATTTT.